This T cell receptor beta chain was identified in a study of cytomegalovirus exposure and HLA in healthy donors. Study conclusions and caveats: In presence/absence analyses, roughly uniform sequencing depth across donors was assumed. A list of around 160 TCR beta chains associated with cytomegalovirus was given.

Everyone who donated was a healthy bone marrow donor. This clone was counted a single time. Its antigen is currently unknown. Vbeta (60) and Jbeta (13) primers were used in the PCR. Only in-frame clones appear in the TCRdb table, and some are missing; sequencing was by immunoSEQ multiplex PCR. This table holds 300,000 or so clones, roughly 86% found once. Germline V CDR1 and CDR2: SGDLS, YYNGEE. V shed 3 bases and J 5 bases; nucleotides not matched to a gene: 7. The CDR3 spans 16 residues. The receptor was isolated from a woman aged 35 to 49 in good health and CMV-seropositive. Sequenced: PBMCs. This chain uses TRBV9 with TRBJ2-2; TRBD1 matches at 10 bases. CDR3 in amino acids: CASSGPGQGLTGELFF. In DNA, the CDR3 is TGTGCCAGCAGCGGGCCGGGACAGGGGTTAACCGGGGAGCTGTTTTTT.